A selection of T cell receptor beta chains follows, all from one sample in a study of glioma-infiltrating T cells after dendritic cell vaccination. Only in-frame clones appear in the TCRdb table, and some are missing; sequencing was by immunoSEQ multiplex PCR. The top ten hold approximately 10% of the sample, which has tens of thousands of clones, roughly 85% seen once. The material sequenced was blood, taken before dendritic cell vaccination. Receptors were obtained from a human donor with glioblastoma. Both conserved end residues are part of each CDR3.

>TRBJ2-1|TRBV4-3
CASSQPPGLAGGEQFF
>TRBJ1-4|TRBV2
CASRQDRGWFNGGEKLFF
>TRBJ1-1|TRBV5-1
CASSLARDEAFF
>TRBJ2-3|TRBV5-6
CASTRGGQIADTQYF
>TRBJ2-7|TRBV4-3
CASSQDSRGAYEQYF
>NA|TRBV30
CAWSVSGQGSYEQYF
>TRBJ1-1|TRBV5-5
CASSLSGGTQSAEAFF
>TRBJ1-4|TRBV7-8
CASQLMFREVANEKLFF
>TRBJ2-2|TRBV7-2
CASSPRTGDTGELFF
>TRBJ1-1|TRBV5-6
CASSPGQLRLMNTEAFF
>TRBJ2-2|TRBV10-3
CAISEGGANTGELFF
>TRBJ1-4|TRBV5-1
CASKTTTNEKLFF
>TRBJ2-3|TRBV5-1
CASSYSGRGADTQYF
>TRBJ2-2|TRBV5-4
CASSLLGLAGGNTGELFF
>TRBJ2-1|TRBV7-2
CASSLIGRGVQFF
>TRBJ2-7|TRBV6-5
CASSAGTGSYEQYF
>TRBJ1-2|TRBV20-1
CSAGQGGGYTF
>TRBJ2-5|TRBV2
CASSDGAYSGGLGETQYF
>TRBJ2-1|TRBV5-1
CASNSGTSGYNEQFF